The text below deals with one TCR beta chain. Antigen unknown. Production of TCR cDNA was by 5'RACE template switching, which also added a universal primer site and UMIs. One entry per CDR3 protein, called by TCRdb with MiXCR from the 5' RACE reads. Here the sample spans 620,000 or so distinct CDR3 sequences, less than 20% being singletons. The CDR3 is 13 residues long. Germline V lookup: CDR1 DFQATT, CDR2 SNEGSKA (reference sequence). The V and J ends lost 5 bases and 4 bases respectively, with 12 bases between them. The data derive from a study of T cells after yellow fever vaccination. Study-level findings and limits: CD4 and CD8 compartments shared a small share of clonotypes. Abundant clonotypes from the bulk population could have been carried over as contaminants into FACS-sorted repertoires.

J is TRBJ2-1 and V is TRBV20-1, with TRBD2 as a possible D gene (5 bases). The sample was PBMCs, taken 5 to 6 days after the first yellow fever vaccination. The sequence was obtained from a man younger than 30 who received the YFV17D yellow fever vaccine. The CDR3 nucleotides read TGCAGTGCTTGGACGGAGGAGTACAATGAGCAGTTCTTC. Protein product: CSAWTEEYNEQFF.